The rows below give T cell receptor beta chains drawn from one sample of a study of T-cell memory formation after mild COVID-19. TCRdb redid the calling of the 5' RACE reads with MiXCR, one entry per CDR3 protein. Of roughly 300,000 distinct CDR3 sequences listed, approximately 15% were seen once; the top ten hold around a fifth. Sequencing was performed on PBMCs or a T cell subset sorted from them (not recorded which). These receptors originate from a man aged 18 to 30 who had mild COVID-19 (a few samples of this study predate the infection). Cell type and time point are not known. The CDR3 runs from the conserved cysteine through the conserved F or W. D genes are given only for firm matches. Only some rows state a clone size, as once, few, many or a class for expanded clones.

clone_size | j_call | v_call | d_call | cdr3_nt | cdr3_aa
few | TRBJ2-3 | TRBV20-1 | TRBD2 | TGCAGTGCTAGAGATCGTGCTAGCGGGGGGGACACAGATACGCAGTATTTT | CSARDRASGGDTDTQYF
few | TRBJ2-5 | TRBV15 | NA | TGTGCCACCCGTCCCAGGGGTTCGGGGGGTGGTTCCCAAGAGACCCAGTACTTC | CATRPRGSGGGSQETQYF
NA | TRBJ2-3 | TRBV5-1 | TRBD2 | TGCGCCAGCAACCTAGCGGGGGGGACAGATACGCAGTATTTT | CASNLAGGTDTQYF
NA | TRBJ1-1 | TRBV4-1 | NA | TGCGCCAGCAGCCCTAGACAGTTAAACACTGAAGCTTTCTTT | CASSPRQLNTEAFF
many | TRBJ2-5 | TRBV11-2 | NA | TGTGCCAGCAGTCGGGTGGGGGAGACCCAGTACTTC | CASSRVGETQYF
many | TRBJ1-2 | TRBV28 | NA | TGTGCCAGCAGTTTGGCCCAAGGCCGTGGCTACACCTTC | CASSLAQGRGYTF
NA | TRBJ2-2 | TRBV18 | NA | TGTGCCAGCGTTCGAGACCTAGCGAGGCCGAACACCGGGGAGCTGTTTTTT | CASVRDLARPNTGELFF
few | TRBJ1-2 | TRBV12-3/TRBV12-4 | TRBD1 | TGTGCCAGCAGTGAAGGACAGGTCTATGGCTACACCTTC | CASSEGQVYGYTF
NA | TRBJ2-3 | TRBV29-1 | NA | TGCAGCGTTCTTACCGGGACTTTAAGTGCAGATACGCAGTATTTT | CSVLTGTLSADTQYF
few | TRBJ2-4 | TRBV12-3/TRBV12-4 | NA | TGTGCCAGCAGTTTAGCGCCCAGGATGGGCAAAAACATTCAGTACTTC | CASSLAPRMGKNIQYF
many | TRBJ1-2 | TRBV12-3/TRBV12-4 | NA | TGTGCCAGCAGTTTAGGCCGGGGGTCGAATGGCTACACCTTC | CASSLGRGSNGYTF
NA | TRBJ2-4 | TRBV6-2/TRBV6-3 | NA | TGTGCCAGCAGTTACTCTGTTGGAAACATTCAGTACTTC | CASSYSVGNIQYF
few | TRBJ2-3 | TRBV21-1 | NA | TGTGCCAGCAGCAAAGGGCGGGACAGGGCGAAGGTGGTAAGCACAGATACGCAGTATTTT | CASSKGRDRAKVVSTDTQYF
NA | TRBJ2-5 | TRBV4-1 | TRBD2 | TGCGCCAGCAGCCAAGACGGGGGGGCCTCGGAGACCCAGTACTTC | CASSQDGGASETQYF
NA | TRBJ2-3 | TRBV7-6 | TRBD2 | TGTGCCAGCAGCCCCCTTGCCGGACTAGCGGGCACAGATACGCAGTATTTT | CASSPLAGLAGTDTQYF
NA | TRBJ2-7 | TRBV20-1 | TRBD1 | TGCAGTGCTAGCCCCGGGACAGGGGGCATCTACGAGCAGTACTTC | CSASPGTGGIYEQYF
few | TRBJ2-7 | TRBV5-4 | NA | TGTGCCAGCAGCAGAACCGGGACATTCTCCTACGAGCAGTACTTC | CASSRTGTFSYEQYF
NA | TRBJ2-5 | TRBV3-1 | NA | TGTGCCAGCAGCAAAACGGCAGAGACCCAGTACTTC | CASSKTAETQYF
NA | TRBJ1-2 | TRBV7-8 | NA | TGTGCCAGCAGCTTAGACCCTAACCATGGCTACACCTTC | CASSLDPNHGYTF
many | TRBJ1-2 | TRBV7-2 | TRBD1 | TGTGCCAGCAGCCCAGGGGGTAGTGGCTACACCTTC | CASSPGGSGYTF
many | TRBJ1-1 | TRBV19 | NA | TGTGCCAGTTGGTTCGACGCTGAAGCTTTCTTT | CASWFDAEAFF
few | TRBJ2-3 | TRBV19 | NA | TGTGCCAGTAGTATAGATCGATACCCAGGGACAGATACGCAGTATTTT | CASSIDRYPGTDTQYF
few | TRBJ1-3 | TRBV3-1 | NA | TGTGCCAGCAGCCAAGATGGGTGGGGGAGAAACACCATATATTTT | CASSQDGWGRNTIYF
NA | TRBJ2-3 | TRBV3-1 | TRBD1 | TGTGCCAGCAGCCCGCGACAGGGGAGGTCTGAGCAGTATTTT | CASSPRQGRSEQYF
many | TRBJ2-3 | TRBV9 | NA | TGTGCCAGCAGCATGTATTCGGACACAGATACGCAGTATTTT | CASSMYSDTDTQYF
few | TRBJ2-5 | TRBV3-1 | NA | TGTGCCAGCAGCCAAGAAGGGAAGAGGAGGCGGATGGAGACCCAGTACTTC | CASSQEGKRRRMETQYF
many | TRBJ2-5 | TRBV7-7 | NA | TGTGCCAGCAGCGTGGGACTGCAAGAGACCCAGTACTTC | CASSVGLQETQYF
few | TRBJ2-3 | TRBV2 | TRBD1 | TGTGCCAGCAAGGGGGCGGGTGATACGCAGTATTTT | CASKGAGDTQYF
few | TRBJ2-1 | TRBV4-1 | NA | TGCGCCAGCAGCCAAGGAAATGGACTACAGTTCTTC | CASSQGNGLQFF
NA | TRBJ1-2 | TRBV5-1 | NA | TGCGCCAGCAGCCTGTGGACGGAGAACTATGGCTACACCTTC | CASSLWTENYGYTF
NA | TRBJ1-5 | TRBV18 | TRBD1 | TGTGCCAGCTCACCACGACAGGGACCTTCTAGCAATCAGCCCCAGCATTTT | CASSPRQGPSSNQPQHF
few | TRBJ2-7 | TRBV9 | NA | TGTGCCAGCAGCGTAGACCCTAGGGGGACCGAGCAGTACTTC | CASSVDPRGTEQYF
NA | TRBJ2-5 | TRBV20-1 | NA | TGCAGTGCTGCGACGGGCTTCCTAAAGACCCAGTACTTC | CSAATGFLKTQYF
few | TRBJ2-2 | TRBV9 | NA | TGTGCCAGCAGCCTCGAAGACGGGTGGAACACCGGGGAGCTGTTTTTT | CASSLEDGWNTGELFF
NA | TRBJ1-6 | TRBV2 | NA | TGTGCCAGCAATATAGGGGTCGGACATTCACCCCTCCACTTT | CASNIGVGHSPLHF
few | TRBJ2-3 | TRBV27 | TRBD2 | TGTGCCAGCAGTTTATGGGCTAGCGGGGGCCAGGATACGCAGTATTTT | CASSLWASGGQDTQYF
NA | TRBJ1-1 | TRBV9 | NA | TGTGCCAGCAGCGTGACCGCAGAGAACACTGAAGCTTTCTTT | CASSVTAENTEAFF
NA | TRBJ1-2 | TRBV7-3 | NA | TGTGCCAGCAGCTTACCCGCCGGGCCTCGCGGTATTTGGGTGCCCCTGAATGGCTACACCTTC | CASSLPAGPRGIWVPLNGYTF
NA | TRBJ2-3 | TRBV15 | NA | TGTGCCACCAGCAGAGGCCTCCACGGTAACACAGATACGCAGTATTTT | CATSRGLHGNTDTQYF
few | TRBJ1-1 | TRBV11-2 | NA | TGTGCCAGCAGCTTGGGACTCAGGTCGACTGAAGCTTTCTTT | CASSLGLRSTEAFF
many | TRBJ2-3 | TRBV24-1 | NA | TGTGCCACCAGTGATTTAGGAGATACGCAGTATTTT | CATSDLGDTQYF
NA | TRBJ2-3 | TRBV7-2 | NA | TGTGCCAGCAGCTCCGGTAGGGCAGATACGCAGTATTTT | CASSSGRADTQYF
few | TRBJ1-1 | TRBV12-3/TRBV12-4 | NA | TGTGCCAGCACCCTCTTTGAAGCTTTCTTT | CASTLFEAFF
NA | TRBJ2-7 | TRBV12-3/TRBV12-4 | TRBD2 | TGTGCCAGCCCAAGCGGGGCGAGCTCCTACGAGCAGTACTTC | CASPSGASSYEQYF
many | TRBJ2-7 | TRBV6-2/TRBV6-3 | TRBD1 | TGTGCCACCGGACAGGGTTTCTCCGAGCAGTACTTC | CATGQGFSEQYF
few | TRBJ2-3 | TRBV12-3/TRBV12-4 | TRBD2 | TGTGCCGGGCAGGGGACTAGCGGGGGCACAGATACGCAGTATTTT | CAGQGTSGGTDTQYF
few | TRBJ1-1 | TRBV4-1 | NA | TGCGCCAGCAGCCAGAGGGGGGGGAACACTGAAGCTTTCTTT | CASSQRGGNTEAFF
NA | TRBJ1-5 | TRBV5-5 | NA | TGTGCCAGCAGCTTGCGAGCGGAGCAGCCCCAGCATTTT | CASSLRAEQPQHF
many | TRBJ1-1 | TRBV7-9 | NA | TGTGCCAGCGGTTGGGGGTTCGTCAACACTGAAGCTTTCTTT | CASGWGFVNTEAFF
few | TRBJ2-7 | TRBV7-3 | NA | TGTGCCAGCAGCCCCACCCGAGGACGGAGCGAGCAGTACTTC | CASSPTRGRSEQYF
NA | TRBJ2-2 | TRBV5-6 | TRBD1 | TGTGCCAGCAGCTTACAGGGGTTCGCCGGGGAGCTGTTTTTT | CASSLQGFAGELFF
NA | TRBJ1-3 | TRBV20-1 | NA | TGCAGTGCCCCGGGGGCCGGACCCTCCTCTGGAAACACCATATATTTT | CSAPGAGPSSGNTIYF
few | TRBJ2-3 | TRBV29-1 | NA | TGCAGCGCTTGGTCCACTAGCACAGATACGCAGTATTTT | CSAWSTSTDTQYF
NA | TRBJ1-3 | TRBV7-7 | NA | TGTGCCAGCAGCCTCAGACAGGGAAACACCATATATTTT | CASSLRQGNTIYF
many | TRBJ2-4 | TRBV20-1 | TRBD2 | TGCAGTGCTCCCTTAGCGGGTTCAAACATTCAGTACTTC | CSAPLAGSNIQYF
many | TRBJ2-2 | TRBV27 | NA | TGTGCCAGCAGTTTTATCCCACAGGAAACCGGGGAGCTGTTTTTT | CASSFIPQETGELFF
many | TRBJ1-2 | TRBV5-1 | NA | TGCGCCAGCAGCTTGTTCCAAGGGGAAGGCGGCTACACCTTC | CASSLFQGEGGYTF